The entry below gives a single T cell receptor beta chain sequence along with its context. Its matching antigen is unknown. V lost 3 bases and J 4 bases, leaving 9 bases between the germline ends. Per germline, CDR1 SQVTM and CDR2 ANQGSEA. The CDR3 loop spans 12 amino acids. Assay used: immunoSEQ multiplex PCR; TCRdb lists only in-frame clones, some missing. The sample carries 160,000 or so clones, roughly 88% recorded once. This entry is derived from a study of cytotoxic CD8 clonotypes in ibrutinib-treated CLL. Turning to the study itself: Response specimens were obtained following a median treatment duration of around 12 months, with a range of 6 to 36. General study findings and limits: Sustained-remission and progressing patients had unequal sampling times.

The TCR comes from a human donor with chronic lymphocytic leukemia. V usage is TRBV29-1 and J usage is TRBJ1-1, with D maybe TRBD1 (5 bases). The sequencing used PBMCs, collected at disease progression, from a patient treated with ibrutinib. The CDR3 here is CSVEGQRTEAFF. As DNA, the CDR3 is TGCAGCGTTGAGGGGCAGCGCACTGAAGCTTTCTTT.